A selection of T cell receptor beta chains follows, all from one sample in a study of long-term antiretroviral therapy in people with HIV. Profiled with immunoSEQ multiplex PCR; TCRdb holds only in-frame clones, not every one. The sample holds around 21,000 clones, about 81% seen once. The sequenced sample was unsorted PBMCs, obtained 1.5 years after starting antiretroviral therapy. These receptors all come from a man younger than 40 with HIV. The CDR3 runs from the conserved cysteine through the conserved F or W. Each record gives: V gene, D gene, clone size, J gene, CDR3 protein, CDR3 DNA. A D gene is named only where the DNA matches it firmly. The listing skips clone size in some rows; elsewhere it reads once, few, many or a size class.

TRBV7-2	-	-	TRBJ2-2	CASSLDTNTGELFF	TGTGCCAGCAGCTTAGATACGAACACCGGGGAGCTGTTTTTT
TRBV4-1	TRBD1	-	TRBJ1-2	CASSLDRGRNLYGYTF	TGCGCCAGCAGCCTCGACAGGGGGCGGAACCTCTATGGCTACACCTTC
TRBV7-2	-	-	TRBJ2-2	CASSPAFIRGRDTGELFF	TGTGCCAGCAGCCCCGCGTTTATTCGGGGGCGGGACACCGGGGAGCTGTTTTTT
TRBV14	TRBD1	-	TRBJ2-7	CASSQDGPRTGSSYEQYF	TGTGCCAGCAGCCAAGACGGGCCTAGGACAGGGAGCTCCTACGAGCAGTACTTC
TRBV5-1	-	-	TRBJ1-4	CASSPDRPTNEKLFF	TGCGCCAGCAGCCCTGACAGACCAACTAATGAAAAACTGTTTTTT
TRBV5-4	-	-	TRBJ2-5	CASSSQISAETQYF	TGTGCCAGCAGCTCCCAGATCTCTGCGGAGACCCAGTACTTC
TRBV6-6	-	few	TRBJ2-7	CASSRGLPDEQYF	TGTGCCAGCAGCCGGGGACTCCCAGACGAGCAGTACTTC
TRBV4-3	-	-	TRBJ1-4	CASSQEGRGEKLFF	TGCGCCAGCAGCCAAGAAGGGCGGGGTGAAAAACTGTTTTTT
TRBV7-2	-	-	TRBJ2-5	CASSLGRNDQETQYF	TGTGCCAGCAGCTTAGGACGGAACGACCAAGAGACCCAGTACTTC
TRBV5-6	-	-	TRBJ2-6	CASSFPLTNVLTF	TGTGCCAGCAGTTTCCCGTTGACCAACGTCCTGACTTTC
TRBV29-1	TRBD2	once	TRBJ2-1	CIIMGAGGYNEQFF	TGTATTATTATGGGGGCGGGAGGGTACAATGAGCAGTTCTTC
TRBV5-8	-	-	TRBJ2-7	CASSTDRSYEQYF	TGTGCCAGCAGCACGGACCGCTCCTACGAGCAGTACTTC
TRBV27	TRBD1	-	TRBJ2-2	CASSFVGQENTGELFF	TGTGCCAGCAGTTTTGTCGGACAGGAAAACACCGGGGAGCTGTTTTTT
TRBV7-2	-	-	TRBJ2-2	CASSLGAGNTGELFF	TGTGCCAGCAGCCTAGGCGCGGGGAACACCGGGGAGCTGTTTTTT
TRBV27	TRBD1	-	TRBJ1-2	CASRLGTGISGYTF	TGTGCCAGCAGGCTCGGGACAGGGATTAGTGGCTACACCTTC
TRBV27	-	-	TRBJ2-7	CASSLSGHLSYEQYF	TGTGCCAGCAGTTTAAGTGGACACCTATCCTACGAGCAGTACTTC
TRBV28	-	-	TRBJ1-5	CASRQGLRTGSSNQPQHF	TGTGCCAGCAGACAGGGTCTTAGGACGGGAAGTAGCAATCAGCCCCAGCATTTT
TRBV6-6	-	-	TRBJ1-2	CASSYSDRSGGDGYTF	TGTGCCAGCAGTTACTCCGACAGAAGCGGGGGAGATGGCTACACCTTC
TRBV18	-	once	TRBJ1-5	CASSGASNQPQHF	TGTGCCAGCTCGGGGGCTAGCAATCAGCCCCAGCATTTT
TRBV6-1	-	-	TRBJ1-5	CASSEAGEANQPQHF	TGTGCCAGCAGTGAAGCGGGGGAAGCCAATCAGCCCCAGCATTTT
TRBV30	TRBD1	once	TRBJ2-7	CARGGQGYEQYF	TGTGCACGGGGGGGACAGGGGTACGAGCAGTACTTC
TRBV7-9	-	-	TRBJ2-1	CASSLAESSYNEQFF	TGTGCCAGCAGCTTAGCCGAGAGCTCCTACAATGAGCAGTTCTTC
TRBV4-2	-	once	TRBJ2-7	CASSQDVMGLEEPVPYEQYF	TGTGCCAGCAGCCAAGACGTAATGGGGCTAGAGGAGCCGGTCCCCTACGAGCAGTACTTC
TRBV7-9	-	-	TRBJ2-7	CASTPVRGKGYEQYF	TGTGCCAGCACCCCGGTTCGGGGGAAGGGCTACGAGCAGTACTTC
TRBV10-1	-	-	TRBJ1-5	CASSDNSNQPQHF	TGCGCCAGCAGTGATAATAGCAATCAGCCCCAGCATTTT
TRBV28	TRBD2	-	TRBJ2-7	CASTPPTGLRSRQYF	TGTGCCAGCACCCCCCCAACGGGACTACGGTCTAGGCAGTACTTC
TRBV9	TRBD1	-	TRBJ1-1	CASSVWGQRAFF	TGTGCCAGCAGCGTATGGGGACAGAGGGCTTTCTTT
TRBV7-2	-	-	TRBJ1-5	CASSLGSSSNQPQHF	TGTGCCAGCAGCTTAGGGTCGTCTAGCAATCAGCCCCAGCATTTT
TRBV30	-	-	TRBJ1-2	CAWSVLALGTTNYGYTF	TGTGCCTGGAGTGTACTCGCCCTAGGTACGACTAACTATGGCTACACCTTC
TRBV6-5	TRBD1	-	TRBJ2-7	CASSYSPGQGYEQYF	TGTGCCAGCAGTTACTCTCCGGGACAGGGCTACGAGCAGTACTTC
TRBV2	TRBD2	-	TRBJ2-7	CASSGVGREYEQYF	TGTGCCAGCAGTGGGGTAGGGAGGGAGTACGAGCAGTACTTC
TRBV11-2	TRBD2	-	TRBJ2-7	CASSSLGGNYEQYF	TGTGCCAGCAGCTCCCTGGGGGGGAACTACGAGCAGTACTTC
TRBV6-5	TRBD2	few	TRBJ2-3	CASRSTSGTQYF	TGTGCCAGCAGGTCGACTAGCGGGACGCAGTATTTT
TRBV5-1	TRBD1	once	TRBJ2-2	CASSLDRVNTGELFF	TGCGCCAGCAGCCTGGACAGGGTCAACACCGGGGAGCTGTTTTTT
TRBV5-1	TRBD2	-	TRBJ2-7	CASSLEGSGGAFEYF	TGCGCCAGCAGCTTGGAAGGGAGCGGGGGGGCCTTTGAGTACTTC
TRBV7-8	-	few	TRBJ1-1	CASSLGSTEAFF	TGTGCCAGCAGCTTAGGGAGCACTGAAGCTTTCTTT
TRBV27	-	-	TRBJ2-1	CASSSTSSYNEQFF	TGTGCCAGCAGTTCTACTTCCTCCTACAATGAGCAGTTCTTC
TRBV19	TRBD2	-	TRBJ2-1	CASNSFSGGYNEQFF	TGTGCCAGTAACTCCTTTAGCGGGGGGTACAATGAGCAGTTCTTC
TRBV10-3	TRBD1	-	TRBJ2-3	CAISDIWGQGALDTQYF	TGTGCCATCAGTGATATTTGGGGACAGGGGGCCCTAGATACGCAGTATTTT
TRBV30	-	-	TRBJ2-5	CAWSGGHFQETQYF	TGTGCCTGGAGTGGGGGACACTTCCAAGAGACCCAGTACTTC
TRBV27	TRBD2	-	TRBJ2-7	CASSLTGLVYEQYF	TGTGCCAGCAGTTTGACGGGACTAGTCTACGAGCAGTACTTC
TRBV9	-	few	TRBJ2-7	CASSPDKPYEQYF	TGTGCCAGCAGCCCCGACAAGCCCTACGAGCAGTACTTC
TRBV5-1	-	-	TRBJ2-3	CASSPEQVPTDTQYF	TGCGCCAGCAGCCCCGAACAGGTCCCCACAGATACGCAGTATTTT
TRBV6-5	-	-	TRBJ2-7	CASRQGYYEQYF	TGTGCCAGCAGGCAGGGTTACTACGAGCAGTACTTC
TRBV19	TRBD1	-	TRBJ1-2	CASSFQDRAGYGYTF	TGTGCCAGTAGTTTCCAGGACAGGGCTGGCTATGGCTACACCTTC
TRBV5-4	-	-	TRBJ2-2	CASSFLSGFTGELFF	TGTGCCAGCAGCTTTCTTTCCGGGTTTACCGGGGAGCTGTTTTTT
TRBV5-1	TRBD1	-	TRBJ1-1	CASSLRWTGGGNTEAFF	TGCGCCAGCAGCTTGCGTTGGACAGGAGGCGGGAACACTGAAGCTTTCTTT
TRBV29-1	TRBD1	-	TRBJ1-1	CSASTGPNTEAFF	TGCAGCGCCTCGACAGGGCCGAACACTGAAGCTTTCTTT